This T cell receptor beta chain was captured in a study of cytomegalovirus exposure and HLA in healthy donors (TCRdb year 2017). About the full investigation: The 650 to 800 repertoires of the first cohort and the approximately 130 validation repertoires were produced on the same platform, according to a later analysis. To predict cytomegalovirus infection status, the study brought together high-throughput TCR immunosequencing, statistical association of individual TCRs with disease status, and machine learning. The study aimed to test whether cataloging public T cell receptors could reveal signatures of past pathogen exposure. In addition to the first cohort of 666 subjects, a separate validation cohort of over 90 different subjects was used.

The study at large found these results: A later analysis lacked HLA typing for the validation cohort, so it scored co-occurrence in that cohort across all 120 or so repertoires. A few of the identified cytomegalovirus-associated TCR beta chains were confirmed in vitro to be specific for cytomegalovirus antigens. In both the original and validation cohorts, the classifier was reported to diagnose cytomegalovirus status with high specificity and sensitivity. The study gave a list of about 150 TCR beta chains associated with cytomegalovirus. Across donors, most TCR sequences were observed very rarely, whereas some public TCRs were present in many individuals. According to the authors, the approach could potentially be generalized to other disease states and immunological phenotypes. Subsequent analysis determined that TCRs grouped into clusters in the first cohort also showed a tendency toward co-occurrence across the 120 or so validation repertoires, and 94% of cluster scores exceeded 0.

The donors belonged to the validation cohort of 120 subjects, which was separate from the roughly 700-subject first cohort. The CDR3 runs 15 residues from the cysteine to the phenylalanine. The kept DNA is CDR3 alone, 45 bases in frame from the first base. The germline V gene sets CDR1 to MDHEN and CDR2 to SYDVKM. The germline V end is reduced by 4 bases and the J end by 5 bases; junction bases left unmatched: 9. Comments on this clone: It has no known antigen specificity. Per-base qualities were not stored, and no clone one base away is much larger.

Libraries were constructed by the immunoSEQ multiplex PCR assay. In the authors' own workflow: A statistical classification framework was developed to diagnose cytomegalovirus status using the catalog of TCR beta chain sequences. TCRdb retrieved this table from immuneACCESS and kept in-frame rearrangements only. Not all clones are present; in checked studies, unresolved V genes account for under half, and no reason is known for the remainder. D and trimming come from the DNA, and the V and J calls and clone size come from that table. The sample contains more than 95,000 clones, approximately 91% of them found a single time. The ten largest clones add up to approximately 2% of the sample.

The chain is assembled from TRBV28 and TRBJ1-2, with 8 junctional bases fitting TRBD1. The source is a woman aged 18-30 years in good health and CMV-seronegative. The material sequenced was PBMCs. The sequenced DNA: TGTGCCAGCAGTTCCCGCCCAGGGGGCTCGTATGGCTACACCTTC. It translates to CASSSRPGGSYGYTF.